The T cell receptor (beta chain) under discussion was sequenced for a study of blood T cell repertoires in COVID-19 (TCRdb year 2020). About the full investigation: Samples from collaborators originated in the United States, Italy and Spain and spanned both the acute and convalescent phases of COVID-19. Sample metadata almost always included a de-identified subject ID, COVID-19 status, age in years and sex. Samples were obtained from the ongoing ImmuneRACE study (first 160 participants) and from 1,200 or so subjects provided by 6 global collaborators. Where available, HLA class I and class II types were taken from metadata supplied by the sample provider and were not determined by assay-based typing. The material from the prospective study consisted of cDNA or gDNA derived from T cells, B-cell-depleted T cells, or PBMCs. A freely available public database, intended as a resource for researchers studying the immune response to SARS-CoV-2, is where the repertoires were released. Deeply sampled blood TCRbeta repertoires from subjects exposed to, actively infected with, or recovered from COVID-19 were included in the dataset.

Summary of the overall study and its limitations: Clinical and demographic metadata were provided uncurated, with the amount varying by source and participant.

TCRbeta CDR3 regions were amplified from genomic DNA by means of the immunoSEQ Assay, a bias-controlled multiplex PCR. The source study handled its data this way. Nucleated cell counts per sample were estimated from amplification of reference gene primers within the assay. Sequence reads were collapsed and filtered to measure the absolute abundance of every unique TCRbeta CDR3 rearrangement. Productive Simpson clonality was computed per sample as the square root of Simpson's diversity index over productive rearrangements. In TCRdb, the immuneACCESS table is reduced to in-frame sequences with V and J assigned. These tables do not hold every clone; where another copy was compared, an unresolved V gene accounts for under half, and the others remain unexplained. V, J and clone size derive from that table, while D and trimming were established from the DNA sequence. The sample table shows about 270,000 clones, and about nine tenths are seen once. Over 4% of the sample belongs to the ten largest clones.

Enrolling through a virtual design, the prospective study's participants ranged in age from roughly 18 to 100 years and lived across 24 United States geographic areas. To assign participants to cohorts, the prospective study relied on clinical history that participants themselves reported in a screening survey and a study questionnaire. In the prospective study, whole blood, serum and a nasopharyngeal or oropharyngeal swab were collected from each participant by mobile phlebotomists. Over an approximately 2-month period, participants in the prospective study had the option of providing additional blood draws and questionnaires. Before DNA extraction, prospective study blood samples were shipped either frozen or at room temperature. As to this clone: The antigen it binds to is not known. No much larger clonotype is one base removed from it; base qualities were not supplied.

At the junction V is shortened by 1 base and J by 6 bases, with 16 bases in between. The CDR3 numbers 16 residues from cysteine through phenylalanine. The CDR3 DNA has 48 bases and is translated from base 1. Via the germline V gene (reference sequence), CDR1 is LGHDT and CDR2 YNNKEL. The chain links TRBV3-1 (or the pseudogene TRBV3-2) with TRBJ1-5; the D gene is perhaps TRBD1, on 5 matching bases. Sequencing used PBMCs or T cells enriched from blood (not recorded which). The TCR originated in a woman younger than 45 with acute COVID-19. The DNA is TGTGCCAGCAGCCAAGGGGACCAAGGGAGGATTCAGCCCCAGCATTTT. It codes for CASSQGDQGRIQPQHF.